This T cell receptor beta chain was recorded in a study of OX40 agonist ivuxolimab in advanced cancers. Regarding the study in general: Ivuxolimab was an agonistic, fully human IgG2 monoclonal antibody directed against OX40 (CD134), a costimulatory receptor. Peripheral TCRbeta sequencing aimed to test whether ivuxolimab altered TCR sequence diversity and caused clonal T-cell expansion. The dose-escalation cohort was about 86% male with a mean age of about 54 years, ranging from roughly 20 to 80. Among the approximately 54 dose-escalation patients, around 19 had hepatocellular carcinoma, about 15 melanoma, 9 renal cell carcinoma and 9 head and neck cancer. The paper reports the monotherapy dose-escalation portion (N of about 50 patients) of the phase I ivuxolimab trial. Partial responses occurred in three dose-escalation patients, of whom one had hepatocellular carcinoma and two had cutaneous melanoma. Intravenous ivuxolimab was administered to patients every 2 weeks at six dose levels: 0.01, 0.1, 0.3, 1.5, 3 and 10 mg/kg. Patients were allowed to have had prior anti-PD-1, anti-PD-L1 or anti-CTLA-4 therapy, and less than 45% of the dose-escalation patients had previously received checkpoint inhibitors.

A remark on this clone: The specificity of this receptor is unknown. Base-call qualities are not available, and no considerably larger clone is one nucleotide away.

Overall study results and their limits: Low levels of normalized T-cell clonal expansion were also shown by some nonresponding patients. Antigen specificity was not determined for the clonally expanded peripheral T cells. At doses of 0.1 to 3.0 mg/kg, clonal expansion of both CD4+ and CD8+ T cells in blood was seen between baseline and week 6. After ivuxolimab, CD8+ T cells had more expanded clones than CD4+ T cells on average. Partial responders in the 0.1-3.0 mg/kg groups had among the lowest normalized peripheral clonal expansion, especially among CD8+ T cells.

Genomic DNA was isolated from the sorted cells so that the TCRbeta CDR3 region could be sequenced. The immunoSEQ Assay was used to sequence the TCRbeta CDR3 regions. As stored in TCRdb, this immuneACCESS dataset retains in-frame rearrangements with V and J assigned. A fraction of the clones does not appear; measured against another copy, unresolved V genes explain less than half of the discrepancy, and the remainder lacks a known reason. The sample table shows about 62,000 clones, and roughly 85% are seen once. Over 3.5% of the sample rests with the top ten. Patients with a history of autoimmune disease or receiving systemic immunosuppression were excluded from the trial. In every dose cohort, peripheral blood was drawn for TCR sequencing at baseline, cycle 4 day 1, and cycle 7 day 1. Samples came from an open-label, multicenter, first-in-human phase I dose-escalation trial of ivuxolimab. Adults with locally advanced or metastatic head and neck squamous cell, hepatocellular, melanoma or renal cell carcinoma were enrolled in the trial. Before TCR sequencing, CD4+ T cells and CD8+ T cells were sorted from peripheral blood as separate populations.

Sequencing was performed on CD4+ or CD8+ T cells sorted from blood, taken in a trial of the OX40 agonist ivuxolimab. The sequence derives from an adult with an advanced solid tumor such as melanoma, head and neck, liver or kidney cancer.

The nucleotide sequence reads as follows: TGCGCCAGCAGACGGGCAGGGAAAGCCGGGGAGCTGTTTTTT. It codes for CASRRAGKAGELFF. The sequence is built from TRBV5-1 and TRBJ2-2; TRBD1 is perhaps the D gene, given 5 matching bases. CDR1 and CDR2 were assigned from the germline V gene as SGHRS and YFSETQ. V loses 5 bases of germline sequence and J loses 6 bases, and the interval between the two ends is 14 bases. The CDR3 numbers 14 residues from cysteine through phenylalanine. Only the CDR3 part of the read is kept: 42 bases, read in frame from the first base.